This TCR beta chain was identified in a study of cytomegalovirus exposure and HLA in healthy donors. This PCR relied on a set of 60 Vbeta primers and 13 Jbeta primers. This table comes from immunoSEQ multiplex PCR, and its TCRdb copy is limited to in-frame clones, with some not included. This sample carries 150,000 or so clones, around 78% of them seen once, and the ten largest clones take 0.6% to 0.9%. Trimming took 5 bases from V and 8 from J; bases not matched to a gene: 7. The CDR3 length is 14 residues. From germline, CDR1 is LNHNV and CDR2 YYDKDF (reference sequence). What was sequenced was PBMCs. The origin of this receptor is a female donor in good health and CMV-seronegative. The chain carries TRBV15 and TRBJ1-4; 8 bases match TRBD1. CDR3 in DNA: TGTGCCACCAGCTCCGGACAGGGACGGGAAAAACTGTTTTTT. Translating gives CATSSGQGREKLFF.